This T cell receptor beta chain came from a study of cytomegalovirus exposure and HLA in healthy donors. Data came from immunoSEQ multiplex PCR; TCRdb stores just in-frame clones and leaves some out. The data contain 75,000 to 90,000 clones, roughly 96% of them seen just once; the ten biggest clones take up approximately 0.73%. As concerns this clone: Its antigen is still unknown.

There are 15 residues in the CDR3. Germline V gives CDR1 LNHDA, CDR2 SQIVND (reference sequence). The V and J ends lost 2 bases and 3 bases, in that order; junction bases with no gene match: 5. Notes on the study in general: The tendency of first-cohort TCR clusters to co-occur in the roughly 120 validation repertoires was identified by a subsequent analysis.

V is TRBV19 and J is TRBJ2-7; 9 bases map to TRBD2. The receptor comes from a young woman in good health and CMV-seronegative. Material for sequencing was PBMCs. This CDR3 is CASSIRASGNYEQYF. For the CDR3, the DNA is TGTGCCAGTAGTATAAGGGCTAGCGGGAACTACGAGCAGTACTTC.